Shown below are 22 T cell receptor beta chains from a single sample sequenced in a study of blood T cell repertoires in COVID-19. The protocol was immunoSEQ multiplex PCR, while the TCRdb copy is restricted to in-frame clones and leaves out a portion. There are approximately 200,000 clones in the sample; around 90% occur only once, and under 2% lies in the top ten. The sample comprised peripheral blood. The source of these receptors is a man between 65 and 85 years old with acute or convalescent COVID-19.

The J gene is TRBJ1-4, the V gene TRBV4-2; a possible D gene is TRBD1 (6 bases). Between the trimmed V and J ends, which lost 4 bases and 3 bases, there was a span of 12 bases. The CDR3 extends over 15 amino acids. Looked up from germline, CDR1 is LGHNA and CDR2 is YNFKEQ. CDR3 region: CASSPTQGPNEKLFF. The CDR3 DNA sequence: TGTGCCAGCAGCCCGACCCAGGGGCCTAATGAAAAACTGTTTTTT.

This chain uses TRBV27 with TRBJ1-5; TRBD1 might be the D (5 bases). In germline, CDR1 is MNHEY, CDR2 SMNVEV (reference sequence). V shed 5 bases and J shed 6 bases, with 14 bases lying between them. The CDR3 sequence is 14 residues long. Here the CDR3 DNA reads TGTGCCAGCAGTCCTACGCCGGGGGGTCAGCCCCAGCATTTT. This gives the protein CASSPTPGGQPQHF.

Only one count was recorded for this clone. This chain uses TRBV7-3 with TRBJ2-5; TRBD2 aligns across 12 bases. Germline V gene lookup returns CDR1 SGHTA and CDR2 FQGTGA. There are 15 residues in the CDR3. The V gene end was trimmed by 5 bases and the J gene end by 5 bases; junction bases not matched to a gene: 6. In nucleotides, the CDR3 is TGTGCCAGCAGCCCCGGACTAGCGGGACGGGAGACCCAGTACTTC. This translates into CASSPGLAGRETQYF.

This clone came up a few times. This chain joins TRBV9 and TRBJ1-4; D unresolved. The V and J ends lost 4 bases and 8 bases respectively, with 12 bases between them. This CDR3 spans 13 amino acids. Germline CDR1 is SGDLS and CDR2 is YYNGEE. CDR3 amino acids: CASSRGGSEKLFF. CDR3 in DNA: TGTGCCAGCAGCCGTGGCGGGTCCGAAAAACTGTTTTTT.

The DNA for the CDR3 is TGCAGCGGGCAGCGAGGGTACACAGATACGCAGTATTTT. As protein: CSGQRGYTDTQYF. V usage is TRBV29-1 and J usage is TRBJ2-3; maybe TRBD2 (5 bases). The CDR3 runs to 13 residues. V was shortened by 7 bases and J by 2 bases, with 13 bases between the two germline ends. Germline CDR1 reads SQVTM; CDR2 reads ANQGSEA.

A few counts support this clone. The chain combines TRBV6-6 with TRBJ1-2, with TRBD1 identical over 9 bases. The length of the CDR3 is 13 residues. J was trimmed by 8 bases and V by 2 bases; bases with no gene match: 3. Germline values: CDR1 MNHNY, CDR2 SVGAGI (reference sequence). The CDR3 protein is CASSYGTGFGYTF. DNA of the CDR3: TGTGCCAGCAGTTACGGGACAGGGTTCGGCTACACCTTC.

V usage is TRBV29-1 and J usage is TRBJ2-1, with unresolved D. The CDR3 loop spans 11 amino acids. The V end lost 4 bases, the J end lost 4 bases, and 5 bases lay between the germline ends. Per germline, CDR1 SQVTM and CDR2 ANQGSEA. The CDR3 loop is CSVAAYNEQFF. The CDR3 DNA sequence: TGCAGCGTTGCAGCGTACAATGAGCAGTTCTTC.

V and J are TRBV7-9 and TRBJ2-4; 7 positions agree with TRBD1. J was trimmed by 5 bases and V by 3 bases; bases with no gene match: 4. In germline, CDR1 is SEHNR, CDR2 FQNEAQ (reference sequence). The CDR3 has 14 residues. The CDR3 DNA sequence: TGTGCCAGCAGCTTGGGACAGAGAGAAAACATTCAGTACTTC. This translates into CASSLGQRENIQYF.

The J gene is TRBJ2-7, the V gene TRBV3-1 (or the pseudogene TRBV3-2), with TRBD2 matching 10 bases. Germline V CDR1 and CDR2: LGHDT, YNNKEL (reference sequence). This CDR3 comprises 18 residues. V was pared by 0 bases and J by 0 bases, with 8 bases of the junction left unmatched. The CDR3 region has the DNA TGTGCCAGCAGCCAAGATGGGGGTAGCGGGAGGCCCTCCTACGAGCAGTACTTC. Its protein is CASSQDGGSGRPSYEQYF.

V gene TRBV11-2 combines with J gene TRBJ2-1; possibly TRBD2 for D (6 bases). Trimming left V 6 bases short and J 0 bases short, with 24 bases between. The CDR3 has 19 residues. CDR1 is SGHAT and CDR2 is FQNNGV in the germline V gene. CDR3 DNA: TGTGCCAGCAGGAACTCCCTAGTTCCGGGGGAGAGCTCCTACAATGAGCAGTTCTTC. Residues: CASRNSLVPGESSYNEQFF.

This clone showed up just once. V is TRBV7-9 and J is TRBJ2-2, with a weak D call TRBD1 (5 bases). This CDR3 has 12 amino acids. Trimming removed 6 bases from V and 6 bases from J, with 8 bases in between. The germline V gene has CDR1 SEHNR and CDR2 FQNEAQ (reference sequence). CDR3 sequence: CASSWGAGELFF. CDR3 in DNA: TGTGCCAGCAGTTGGGGCGCCGGGGAGCTGTTTTTT.

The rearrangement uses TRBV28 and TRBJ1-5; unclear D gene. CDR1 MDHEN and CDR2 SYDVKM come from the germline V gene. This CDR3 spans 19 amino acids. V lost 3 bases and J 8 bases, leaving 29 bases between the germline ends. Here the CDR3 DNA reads TGTGCCAGCAGTTTCGGAGGCAGCTCGCCTGGGATTGTTCGGAAGCCCCAGCATTTT. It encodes CASSFGGSSPGIVRKPQHF. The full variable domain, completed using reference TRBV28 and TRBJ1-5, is DVKVTQSSRYLVKRTGEKVFLECVQDMDHENMFWYRQDPGLGLRLIYFSYDVKMKEKGDIPEGYSVSREKKERFSLILESASTNQTSMYLCASSFGGSSPGIVRKPQHFGDGTRLSIL.

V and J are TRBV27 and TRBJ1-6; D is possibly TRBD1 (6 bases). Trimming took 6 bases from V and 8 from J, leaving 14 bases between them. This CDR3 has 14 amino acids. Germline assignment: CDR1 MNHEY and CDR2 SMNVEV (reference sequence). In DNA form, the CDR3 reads TGTGCCAGCAGGCCCACAGGGTTTGATTCACCCCTCCACTTT. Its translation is CASRPTGFDSPLHF.

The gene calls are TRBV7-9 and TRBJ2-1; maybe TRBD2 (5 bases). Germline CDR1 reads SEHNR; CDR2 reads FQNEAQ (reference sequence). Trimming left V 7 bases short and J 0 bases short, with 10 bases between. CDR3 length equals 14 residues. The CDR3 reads CASNPRDSYNEQFF. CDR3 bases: TGTGCCAGCAACCCCCGGGACTCCTACAATGAGCAGTTCTTC. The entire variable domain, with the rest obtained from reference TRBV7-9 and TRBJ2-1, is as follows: DTGVSQNPRHKITKRGQNVTFRCDPISEHNRLYWYRQTLGQGPEFLTYFQNEAQLEKSRLLSDRFSAERPKGSFSTLEIQRTEQGDSAMYLCASNPRDSYNEQFFGPGTRLTVL.

DNA for the CDR3: TGTGCCAGCAGTTTACGGCGGGAGGCCGGCGGGGAGCTGTTTTTT. Its protein is CASSLRREAGGELFF. This chain connects TRBV27 to TRBJ2-2; 8 nucleotides match TRBD2. This CDR3 contains 15 residues. After removal of 2 bases from V and 7 bases from J, the junction contained 6 bases not matched to a gene. The germline gives CDR1 MNHEY, CDR2 SMNVEV (reference sequence).

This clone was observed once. The CDR3 nucleotides read TGTGCCACCAGTTTGGGGGGTGCAGAGACCCAGTACTTC. Encoded protein: CATSLGGAETQYF. V usage is TRBV24-1 and J usage is TRBJ2-5, with D perhaps matching TRBD2 (6 bases). This CDR3 is 13 amino acids long. Trimming removed 6 bases from V and 4 bases from J, with 11 bases in between. Per germline, CDR1 KGHDR and CDR2 SFDVKD.

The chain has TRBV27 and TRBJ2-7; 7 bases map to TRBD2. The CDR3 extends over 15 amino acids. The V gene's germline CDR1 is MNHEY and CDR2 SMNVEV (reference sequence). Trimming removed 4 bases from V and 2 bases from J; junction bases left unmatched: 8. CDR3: CASSSGLVSAYEQYF. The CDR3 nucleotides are TGTGCCAGCAGTTCAGGACTAGTTTCCGCCTACGAGCAGTACTTC.

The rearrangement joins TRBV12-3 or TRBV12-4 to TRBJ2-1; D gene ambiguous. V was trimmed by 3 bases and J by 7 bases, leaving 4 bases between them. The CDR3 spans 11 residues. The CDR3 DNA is TGTGCCAGCAGTTTTTTAAATGAGCAGTTCTTC. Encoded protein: CASSFLNEQFF.

CDR3: CASSIQGARDNEQFF. The CDR3 region has the DNA TGTGCCAGTAGTATACAGGGGGCTAGGGACAATGAGCAGTTCTTC. This chain connects TRBV19 to TRBJ2-1, with 8 bases identical to TRBD1. From germline, CDR1 is LNHDA and CDR2 SQIVND (reference sequence). V shed 2 bases and J 5 bases; nucleotides not matched to a gene: 5. CDR3 length: 15 amino acids.

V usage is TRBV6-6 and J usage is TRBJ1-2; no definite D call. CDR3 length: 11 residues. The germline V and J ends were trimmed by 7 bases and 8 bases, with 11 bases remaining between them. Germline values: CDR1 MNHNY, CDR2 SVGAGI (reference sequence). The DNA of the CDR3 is TGTGCCAGCACTGAGGGTGGCGGCTACACCTTC. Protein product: CASTEGGGYTF.

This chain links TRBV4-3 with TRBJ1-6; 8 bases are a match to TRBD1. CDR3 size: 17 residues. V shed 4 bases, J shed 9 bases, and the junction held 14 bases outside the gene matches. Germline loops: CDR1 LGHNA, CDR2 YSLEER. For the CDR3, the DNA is TGCGCCAGCAGCCCCCAGATCAGGGGGCCGTTTGCTTCACCCCTCCACTTT. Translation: CASSPQIRGPFASPLHF.

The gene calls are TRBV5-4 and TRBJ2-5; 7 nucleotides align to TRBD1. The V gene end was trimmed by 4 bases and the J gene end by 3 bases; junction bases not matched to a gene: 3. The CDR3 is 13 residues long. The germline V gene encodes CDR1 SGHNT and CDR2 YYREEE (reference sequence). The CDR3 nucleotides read TGTGCCAGCAGCCGGGGACAGAAAGAGACCCAGTACTTC. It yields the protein CASSRGQKETQYF.